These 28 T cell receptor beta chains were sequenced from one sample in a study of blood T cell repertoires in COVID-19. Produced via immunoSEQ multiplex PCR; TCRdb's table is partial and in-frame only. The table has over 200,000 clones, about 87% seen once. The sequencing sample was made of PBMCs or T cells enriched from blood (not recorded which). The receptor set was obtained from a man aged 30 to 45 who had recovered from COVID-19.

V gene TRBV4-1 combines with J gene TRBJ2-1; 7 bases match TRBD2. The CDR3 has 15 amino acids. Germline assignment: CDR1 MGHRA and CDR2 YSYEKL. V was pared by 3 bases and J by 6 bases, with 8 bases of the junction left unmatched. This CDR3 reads CASSHPSGAVNEQFF. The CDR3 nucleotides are TGCGCCAGCAGCCACCCCAGCGGGGCGGTCAATGAGCAGTTCTTC.

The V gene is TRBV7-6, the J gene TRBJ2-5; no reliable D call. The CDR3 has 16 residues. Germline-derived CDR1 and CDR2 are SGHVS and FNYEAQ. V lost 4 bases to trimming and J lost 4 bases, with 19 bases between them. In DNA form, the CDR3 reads TGTGCCAGCAGCTCACAAACAAGCTGGGCGCCAGAGACCCAGTACTTC. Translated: CASSSQTSWAPETQYF.

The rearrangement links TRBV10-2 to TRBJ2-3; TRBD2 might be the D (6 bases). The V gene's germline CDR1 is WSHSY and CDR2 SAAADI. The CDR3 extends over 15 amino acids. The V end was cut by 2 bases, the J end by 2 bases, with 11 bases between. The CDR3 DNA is TGCGCCAGCAGTGAGACGGGACTTACCACAGATACGCAGTATTTT. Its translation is CASSETGLTTDTQYF.

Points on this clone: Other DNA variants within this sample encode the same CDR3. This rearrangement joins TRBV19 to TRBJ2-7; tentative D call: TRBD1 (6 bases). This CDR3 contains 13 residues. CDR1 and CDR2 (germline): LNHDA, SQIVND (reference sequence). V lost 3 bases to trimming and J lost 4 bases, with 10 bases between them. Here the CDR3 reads CASSIQDSYEQYF. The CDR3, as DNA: TGTGCCAGTAGTATTCAGGACAGTTACGAGCAGTACTTC.

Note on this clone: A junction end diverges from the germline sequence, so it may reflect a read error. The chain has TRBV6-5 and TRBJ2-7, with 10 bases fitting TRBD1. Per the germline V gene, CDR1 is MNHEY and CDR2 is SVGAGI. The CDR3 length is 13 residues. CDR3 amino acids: CASSRDRGYGQYF. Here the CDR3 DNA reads TGTGCCAGCAGCCGGGACAGGGGATACGGGCAGTACTTC.

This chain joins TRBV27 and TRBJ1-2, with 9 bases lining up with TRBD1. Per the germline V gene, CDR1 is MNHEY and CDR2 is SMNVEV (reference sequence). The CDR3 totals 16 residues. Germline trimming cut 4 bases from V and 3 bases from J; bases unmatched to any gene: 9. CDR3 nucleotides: TGTGCCAGCAGTTCGGCACAGGGGGCAATTCACTATGGCTACACCTTC. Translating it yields CASSSAQGAIHYGYTF.

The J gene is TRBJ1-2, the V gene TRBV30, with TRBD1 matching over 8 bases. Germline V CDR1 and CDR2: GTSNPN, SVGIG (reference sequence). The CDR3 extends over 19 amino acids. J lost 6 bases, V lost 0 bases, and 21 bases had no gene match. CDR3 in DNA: TGTGCCTGGAGTGTAATGAGGACAGGGAGGATTTGGGGGGGCGATGGCTACACCTTC. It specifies CAWSVMRTGRIWGGDGYTF.

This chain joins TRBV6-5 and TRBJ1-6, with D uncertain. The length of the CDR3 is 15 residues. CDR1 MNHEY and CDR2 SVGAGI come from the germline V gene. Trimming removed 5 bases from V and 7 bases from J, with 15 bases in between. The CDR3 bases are TGTGCCAGCAGTCCGGTTACGGGGAACAATTCACCCCTCCACTTT. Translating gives CASSPVTGNNSPLHF.

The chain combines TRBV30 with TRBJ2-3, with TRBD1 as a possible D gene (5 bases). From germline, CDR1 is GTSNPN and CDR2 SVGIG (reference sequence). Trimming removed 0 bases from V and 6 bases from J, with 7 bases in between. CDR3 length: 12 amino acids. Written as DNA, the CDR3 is TGTGCCTGGAGTGTAAGGGGTGATACGCAGTATTTT. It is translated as CAWSVRGDTQYF.

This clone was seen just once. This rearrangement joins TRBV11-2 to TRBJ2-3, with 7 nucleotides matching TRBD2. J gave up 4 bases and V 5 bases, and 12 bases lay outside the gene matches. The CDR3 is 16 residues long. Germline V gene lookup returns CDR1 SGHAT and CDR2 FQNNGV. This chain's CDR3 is CASSAGPGLHPDTQYF. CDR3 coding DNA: TGTGCCAGCAGCGCCGGACCGGGACTACATCCAGATACGCAGTATTTT.

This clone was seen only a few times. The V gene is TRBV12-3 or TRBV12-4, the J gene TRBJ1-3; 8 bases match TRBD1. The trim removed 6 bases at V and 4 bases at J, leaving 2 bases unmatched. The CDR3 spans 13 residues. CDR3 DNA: TGTGCCAGCAGGGGGACAGGAGGAAACACCATATATTTT. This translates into CASRGTGGNTIYF.

CDR3 in DNA: TGTGCCAGCAGTCCCATTGGGGGGACCTCCTACAATGAGCAGTTCTTC. Translated, it gives CASSPIGGTSYNEQFF. The chain has TRBV27 and TRBJ2-1, with TRBD2 as a possible D gene (6 bases). The V gene lost 5 bases and the J gene lost 0 bases, with 14 bases spanning the gap. The CDR3 length is 16 residues. CDR1 MNHEY and CDR2 SMNVEV come from the germline V gene (reference sequence).

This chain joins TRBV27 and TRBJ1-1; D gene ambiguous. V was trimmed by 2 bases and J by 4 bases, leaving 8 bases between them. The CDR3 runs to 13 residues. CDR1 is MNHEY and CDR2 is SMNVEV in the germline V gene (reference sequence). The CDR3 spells CASSLTRFTEAFF. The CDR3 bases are TGTGCCAGCAGTTTAACCAGGTTCACTGAAGCTTTCTTT.

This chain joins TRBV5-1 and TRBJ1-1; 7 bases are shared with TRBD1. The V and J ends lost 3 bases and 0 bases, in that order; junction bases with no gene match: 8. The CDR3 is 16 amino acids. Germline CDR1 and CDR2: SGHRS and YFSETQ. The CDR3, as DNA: TGCGCCAGCAGCTCCATAGGGGGCCCAATGAACACTGAAGCTTTCTTT. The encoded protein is CASSSIGGPMNTEAFF.

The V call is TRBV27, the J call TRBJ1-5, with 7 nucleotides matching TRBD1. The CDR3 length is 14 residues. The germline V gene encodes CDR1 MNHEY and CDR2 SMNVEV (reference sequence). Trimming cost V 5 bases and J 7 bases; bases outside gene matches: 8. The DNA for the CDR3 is TGTGCCAGCAGTCGTGCAGGGGGAGGCCAGCCCCAGCATTTT. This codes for CASSRAGGGQPQHF.

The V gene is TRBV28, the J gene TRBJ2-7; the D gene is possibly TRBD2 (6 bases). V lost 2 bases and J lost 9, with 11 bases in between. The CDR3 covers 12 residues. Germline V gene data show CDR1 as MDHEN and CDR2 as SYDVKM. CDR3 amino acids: CASSLGRDSQYF. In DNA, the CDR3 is TGTGCCAGCAGTTTAGGCCGGGACTCGCAGTACTTC.

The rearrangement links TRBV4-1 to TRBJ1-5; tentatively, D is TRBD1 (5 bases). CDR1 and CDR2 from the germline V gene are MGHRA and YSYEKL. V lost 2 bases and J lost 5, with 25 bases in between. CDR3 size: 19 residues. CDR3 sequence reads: CASSQTLAAGGKKDQPQHF. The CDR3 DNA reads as TGCGCCAGCAGCCAAACCCTCGCTGCCGGGGGGAAGAAGGATCAGCCCCAGCATTTT.

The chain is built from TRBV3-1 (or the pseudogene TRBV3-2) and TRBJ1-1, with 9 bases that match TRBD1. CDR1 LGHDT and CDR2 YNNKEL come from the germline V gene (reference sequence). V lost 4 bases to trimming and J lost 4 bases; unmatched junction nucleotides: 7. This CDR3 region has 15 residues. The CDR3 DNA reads TGTGCCAGCAGCCGGATGACAGGGGGGGGCACTGAAGCTTTCTTT. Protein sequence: CASSRMTGGGTEAFF.

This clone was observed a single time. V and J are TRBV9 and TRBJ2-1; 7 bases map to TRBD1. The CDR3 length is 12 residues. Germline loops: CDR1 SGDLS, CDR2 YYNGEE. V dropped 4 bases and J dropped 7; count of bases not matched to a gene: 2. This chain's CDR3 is CASSPGGNEQFF. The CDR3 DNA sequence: TGTGCCAGCAGCCCAGGGGGAAATGAGCAGTTCTTC.

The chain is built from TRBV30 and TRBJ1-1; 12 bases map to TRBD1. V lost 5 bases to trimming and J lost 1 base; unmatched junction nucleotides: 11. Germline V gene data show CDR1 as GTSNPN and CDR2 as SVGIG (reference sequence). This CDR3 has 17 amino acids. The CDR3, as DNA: TGTGCCTGGGCTTCCCGGGACAGGGGGCTCTCGAACACTGAAGCTTTCTTT. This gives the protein CAWASRDRGLSNTEAFF.

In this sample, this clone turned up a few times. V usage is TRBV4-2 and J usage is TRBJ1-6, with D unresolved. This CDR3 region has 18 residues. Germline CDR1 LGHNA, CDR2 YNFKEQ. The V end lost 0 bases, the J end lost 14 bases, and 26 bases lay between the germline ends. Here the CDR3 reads CASSQDNRGGDNAVTLHF. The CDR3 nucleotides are TGTGCCAGCAGCCAAGATAATCGTGGTGGCGACAACGCCGTTACCCTCCACTTT.

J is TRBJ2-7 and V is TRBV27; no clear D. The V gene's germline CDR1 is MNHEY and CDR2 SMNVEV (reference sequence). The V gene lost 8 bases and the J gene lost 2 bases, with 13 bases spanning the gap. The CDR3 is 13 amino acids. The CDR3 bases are TGTGCCAGCGGCACCTACAGTCCCTACGAGCAGTACTTC. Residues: CASGTYSPYEQYF.

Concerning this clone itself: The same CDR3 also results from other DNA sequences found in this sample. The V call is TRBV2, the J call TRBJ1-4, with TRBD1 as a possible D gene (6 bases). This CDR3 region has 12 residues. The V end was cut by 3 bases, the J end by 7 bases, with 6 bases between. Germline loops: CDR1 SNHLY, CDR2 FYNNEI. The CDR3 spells CASSDRGEKLFF. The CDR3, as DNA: TGTGCCAGCAGTGACAGGGGTGAAAAACTGTTTTTT.

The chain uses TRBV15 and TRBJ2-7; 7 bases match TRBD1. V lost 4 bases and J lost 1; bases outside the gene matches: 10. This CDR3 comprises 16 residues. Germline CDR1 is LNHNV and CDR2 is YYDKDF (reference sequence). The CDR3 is CATSTNTGAPSYEQYF. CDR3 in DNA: TGTGCCACCAGCACCAATACAGGGGCCCCATCCTACGAGCAGTACTTC.

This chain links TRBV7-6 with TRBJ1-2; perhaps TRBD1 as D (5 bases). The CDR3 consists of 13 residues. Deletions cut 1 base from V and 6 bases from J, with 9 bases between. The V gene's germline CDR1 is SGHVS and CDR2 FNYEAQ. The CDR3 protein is CASSLGSGDGYTF. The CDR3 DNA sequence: TGTGCCAGCAGCTTAGGTTCGGGGGATGGCTACACCTTC.

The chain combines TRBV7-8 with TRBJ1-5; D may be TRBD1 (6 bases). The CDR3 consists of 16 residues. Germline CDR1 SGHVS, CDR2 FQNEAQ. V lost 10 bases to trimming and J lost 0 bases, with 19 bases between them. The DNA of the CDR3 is TGTGCCACGACGGGAGGGGGTGCTTATAGCAATCAGCCCCAGCATTTT. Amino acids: CATTGGGAYSNQPQHF.

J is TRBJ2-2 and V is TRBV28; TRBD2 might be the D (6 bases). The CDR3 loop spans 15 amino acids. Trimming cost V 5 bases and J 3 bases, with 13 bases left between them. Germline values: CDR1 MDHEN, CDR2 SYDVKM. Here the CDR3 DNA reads TGTGCCAGCAGTAGCGCGGGGCCCTACACCGGGGAGCTGTTTTTT. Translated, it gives CASSSAGPYTGELFF.

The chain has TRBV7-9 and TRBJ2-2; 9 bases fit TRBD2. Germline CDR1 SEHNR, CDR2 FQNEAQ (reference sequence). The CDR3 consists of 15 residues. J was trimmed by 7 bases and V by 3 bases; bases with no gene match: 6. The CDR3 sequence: CASSFLAGEVGELFF. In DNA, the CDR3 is TGTGCCAGCAGCTTCTTAGCGGGAGAGGTCGGGGAGCTGTTTTTT.